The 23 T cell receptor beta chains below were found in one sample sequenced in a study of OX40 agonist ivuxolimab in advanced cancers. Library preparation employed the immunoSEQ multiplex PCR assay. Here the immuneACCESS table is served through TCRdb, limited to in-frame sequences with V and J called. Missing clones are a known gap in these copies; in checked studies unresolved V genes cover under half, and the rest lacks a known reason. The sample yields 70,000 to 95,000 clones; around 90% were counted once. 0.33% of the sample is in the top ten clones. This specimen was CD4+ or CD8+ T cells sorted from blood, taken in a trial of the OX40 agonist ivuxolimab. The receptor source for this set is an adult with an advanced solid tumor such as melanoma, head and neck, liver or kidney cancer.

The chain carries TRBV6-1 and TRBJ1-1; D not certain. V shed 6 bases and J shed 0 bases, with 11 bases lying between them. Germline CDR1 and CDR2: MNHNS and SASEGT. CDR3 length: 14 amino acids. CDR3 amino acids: CASRRTDMNTEAFF. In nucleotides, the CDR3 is TGTGCCAGCAGGCGAACTGACATGAACACTGAAGCTTTCTTT.

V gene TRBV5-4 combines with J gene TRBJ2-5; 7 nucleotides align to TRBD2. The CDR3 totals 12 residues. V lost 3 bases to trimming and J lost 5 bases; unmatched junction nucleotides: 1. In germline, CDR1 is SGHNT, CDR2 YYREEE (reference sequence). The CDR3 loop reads CASSWGGETQYF. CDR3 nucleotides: TGTGCCAGCAGCTGGGGGGGGGAGACCCAGTACTTC.

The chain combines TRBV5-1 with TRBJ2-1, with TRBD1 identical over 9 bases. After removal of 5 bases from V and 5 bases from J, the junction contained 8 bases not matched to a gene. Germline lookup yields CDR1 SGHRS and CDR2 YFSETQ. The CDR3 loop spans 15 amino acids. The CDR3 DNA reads TGCGCCAGCAGGCCACAGGGGGCCATGGACAATGAGCAGTTCTTC. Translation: CASRPQGAMDNEQFF.

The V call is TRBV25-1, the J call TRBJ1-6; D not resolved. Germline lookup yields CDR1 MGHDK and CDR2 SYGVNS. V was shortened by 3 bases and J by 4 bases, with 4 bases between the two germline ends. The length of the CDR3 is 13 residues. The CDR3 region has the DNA TGTGCCAGCAGTGAGGGATATAATTCACCCCTCCACTTT. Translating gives CASSEGYNSPLHF.

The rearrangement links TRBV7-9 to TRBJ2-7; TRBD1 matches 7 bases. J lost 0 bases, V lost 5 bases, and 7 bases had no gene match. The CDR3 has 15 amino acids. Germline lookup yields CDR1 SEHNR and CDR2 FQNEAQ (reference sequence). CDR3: CASSPGDRASYEQYF. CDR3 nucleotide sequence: TGTGCCAGCAGCCCGGGCGACAGGGCCTCCTACGAGCAGTACTTC.

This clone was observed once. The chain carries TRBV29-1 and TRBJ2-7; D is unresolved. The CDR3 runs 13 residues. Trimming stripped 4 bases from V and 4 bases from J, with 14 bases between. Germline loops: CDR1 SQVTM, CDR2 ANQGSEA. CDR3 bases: TGCAGCGTTGCAGACCAATTACAATACGAGCAGTACTTC. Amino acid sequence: CSVADQLQYEQYF.

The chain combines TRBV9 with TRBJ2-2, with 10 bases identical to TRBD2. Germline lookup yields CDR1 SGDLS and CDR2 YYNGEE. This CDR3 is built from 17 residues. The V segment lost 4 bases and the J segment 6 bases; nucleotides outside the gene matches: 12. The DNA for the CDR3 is TGTGCCAGCAGCCCCCGAGGGGTAGCGGGGGGAGCCGGGGAGCTGTTTTTT. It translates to CASSPRGVAGGAGELFF. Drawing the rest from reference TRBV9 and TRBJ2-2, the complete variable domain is DSGVTQTPKHLITATGQRVTLRCSPRSGDLSVYWYQQSLDQGLQFLIQYYNGEERAKGNILERFSAQQFPDLHSELNLSSLELGDSALYFCASSPRGVAGGAGELFFGEGSRLTVL.

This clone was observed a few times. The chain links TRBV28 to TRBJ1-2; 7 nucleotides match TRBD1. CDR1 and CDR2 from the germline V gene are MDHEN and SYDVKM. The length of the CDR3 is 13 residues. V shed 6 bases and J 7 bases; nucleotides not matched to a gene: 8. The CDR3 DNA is TGTGCCAGCAGCAGGGACAGCCGGTTTGGCTACACCTTC. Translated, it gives CASSRDSRFGYTF.

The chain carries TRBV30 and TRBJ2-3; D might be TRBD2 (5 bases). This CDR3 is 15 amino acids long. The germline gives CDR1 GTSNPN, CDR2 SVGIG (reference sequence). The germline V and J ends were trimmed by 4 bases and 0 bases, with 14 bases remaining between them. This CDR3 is CAWNSLRGSTDTQYF. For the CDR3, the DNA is TGTGCCTGGAATAGCTTACGGGGTAGCACAGATACGCAGTATTTT.

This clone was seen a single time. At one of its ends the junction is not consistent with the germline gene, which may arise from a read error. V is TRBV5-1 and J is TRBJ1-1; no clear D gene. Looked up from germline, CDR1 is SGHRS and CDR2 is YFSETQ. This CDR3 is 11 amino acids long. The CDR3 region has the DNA TGTGCCAGCAGCTTTCAAACTGAAGCTTTCTTT. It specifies CASSFQTEAFF.

The CDR3 loop reads CASSPRDSRGTEAFF. In DNA, the CDR3 is TGTGCCAGCTCACCCCGCGACTCCCGAGGCACTGAAGCTTTCTTT. The V call is TRBV18, the J call TRBJ1-1, with unresolved D. Trimming left V 3 bases short and J 4 bases short, with 15 bases between. The CDR3 loop spans 15 amino acids. Per the germline V gene, CDR1 is KGHSH and CDR2 is LQKENI.

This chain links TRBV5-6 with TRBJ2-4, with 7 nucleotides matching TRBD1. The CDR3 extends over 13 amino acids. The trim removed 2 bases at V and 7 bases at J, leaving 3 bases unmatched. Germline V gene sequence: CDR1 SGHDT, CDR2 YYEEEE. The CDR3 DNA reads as TGTGCCAGCAGCTTTGGACAGGAGAACATTCAGTACTTC. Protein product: CASSFGQENIQYF.

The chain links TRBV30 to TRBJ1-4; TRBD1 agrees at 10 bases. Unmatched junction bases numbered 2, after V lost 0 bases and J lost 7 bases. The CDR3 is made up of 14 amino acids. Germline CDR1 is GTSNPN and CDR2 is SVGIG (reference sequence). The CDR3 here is CAWSVTGGSEKLFF. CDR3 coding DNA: TGTGCCTGGAGTGTGACAGGGGGCAGTGAAAAACTGTTTTTT.

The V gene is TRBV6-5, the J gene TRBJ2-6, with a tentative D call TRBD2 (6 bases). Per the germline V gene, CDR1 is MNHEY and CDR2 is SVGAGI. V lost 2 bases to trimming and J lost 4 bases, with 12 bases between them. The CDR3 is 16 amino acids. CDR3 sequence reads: CASSYEGGPGANVLTF. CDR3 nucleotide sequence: TGTGCCAGCAGTTACGAGGGAGGACCAGGGGCCAACGTCCTGACTTTC.

The CDR3 DNA is TGTGCCAGCAGTTACATCCGAGGAGGGGTCGAAGCTTTCTTT. Its translation is CASSYIRGGVEAFF. The rearrangement links TRBV6-5 to TRBJ1-1, with D perhaps TRBD1 (5 bases). Germline-derived CDR1 and CDR2 are MNHEY and SVGAGI. Trimming pared 2 bases from V and 8 bases from J, leaving 15 bases between. This CDR3 region has 14 residues.

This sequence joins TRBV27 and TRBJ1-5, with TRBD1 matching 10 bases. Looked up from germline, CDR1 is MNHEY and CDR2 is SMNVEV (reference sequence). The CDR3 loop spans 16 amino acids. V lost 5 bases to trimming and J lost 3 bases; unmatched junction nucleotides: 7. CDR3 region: CASSHMTGGNNQPQHF. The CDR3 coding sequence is TGTGCCAGCAGTCACATGACAGGGGGCAACAATCAGCCCCAGCATTTT.

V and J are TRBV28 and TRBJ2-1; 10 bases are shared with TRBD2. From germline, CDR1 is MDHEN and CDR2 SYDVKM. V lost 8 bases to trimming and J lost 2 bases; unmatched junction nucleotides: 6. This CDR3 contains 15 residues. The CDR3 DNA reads TGTGCCAGCCTCCCCAGCGGGGGGGCCTACAATGAGCAGTTCTTC. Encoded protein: CASLPSGGAYNEQFF. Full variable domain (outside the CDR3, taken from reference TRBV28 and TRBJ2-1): DVKVTQSSRYLVKRTGEKVFLECVQDMDHENMFWYRQDPGLGLRLIYFSYDVKMKEKGDIPEGYSVSREKKERFSLILESASTNQTSMYLCASLPSGGAYNEQFFGPGTRLTVL.

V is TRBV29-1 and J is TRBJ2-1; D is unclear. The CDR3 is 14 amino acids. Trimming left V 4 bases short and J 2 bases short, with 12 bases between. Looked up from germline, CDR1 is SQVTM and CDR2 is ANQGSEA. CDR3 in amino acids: CSVAEQSPYNEQFF. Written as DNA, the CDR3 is TGCAGCGTTGCCGAACAAAGCCCCTACAATGAGCAGTTCTTC.

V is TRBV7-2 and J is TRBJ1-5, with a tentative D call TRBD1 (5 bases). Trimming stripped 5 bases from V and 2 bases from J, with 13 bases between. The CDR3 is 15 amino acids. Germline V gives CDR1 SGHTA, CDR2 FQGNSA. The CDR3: CASSPRGIGNQPQHF. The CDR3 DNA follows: TGTGCCAGCAGCCCTAGGGGCATTGGCAATCAGCCCCAGCATTTT.

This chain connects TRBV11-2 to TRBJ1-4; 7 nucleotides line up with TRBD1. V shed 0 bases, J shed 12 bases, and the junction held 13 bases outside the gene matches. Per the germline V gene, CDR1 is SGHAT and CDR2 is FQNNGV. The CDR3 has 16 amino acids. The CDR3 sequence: CASSLEGRQGRSELFF. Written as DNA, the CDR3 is TGTGCCAGCAGCTTAGAGGGTCGACAGGGCCGATCGGAACTGTTTTTT. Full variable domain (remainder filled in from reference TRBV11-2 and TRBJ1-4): EAGVAQSPRYKIIEKRQSVAFWCNPISGHATLYWYQQILGQGPKLLIQFQNNGVVDDSQLPKDRFSAERLKGVDSTLKIQPAKLEDSAVYLCASSLEGRQGRSELFFGSGTQLSVL.

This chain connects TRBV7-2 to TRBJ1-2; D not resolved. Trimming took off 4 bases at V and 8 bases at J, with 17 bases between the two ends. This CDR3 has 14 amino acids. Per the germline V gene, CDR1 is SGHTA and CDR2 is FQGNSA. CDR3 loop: CASSSYGDYGGYTF. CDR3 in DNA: TGTGCCAGCAGCTCCTACGGGGATTATGGAGGCTACACCTTC.

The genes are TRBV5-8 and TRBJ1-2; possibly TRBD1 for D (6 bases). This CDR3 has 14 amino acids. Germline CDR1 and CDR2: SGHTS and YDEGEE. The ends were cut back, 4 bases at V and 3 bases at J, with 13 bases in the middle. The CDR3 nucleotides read TGTGCCAGCAGCACTGAACAGGGCGACTATGGCTACACCTTC. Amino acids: CASSTEQGDYGYTF. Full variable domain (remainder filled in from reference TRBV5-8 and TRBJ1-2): EAGVTQSPTHLIKTRGQQATLRCSPISGHTSVYWYQQALGLGLQFLLWYDEGEERNRGNFPPRFSGRQFPNYSSELNVNALELEDSALYLCASSTEQGDYGYTFGSGTRLTVV.

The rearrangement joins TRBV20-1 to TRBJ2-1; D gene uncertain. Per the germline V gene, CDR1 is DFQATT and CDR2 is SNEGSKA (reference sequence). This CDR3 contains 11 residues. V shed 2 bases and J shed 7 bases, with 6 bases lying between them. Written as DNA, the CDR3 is TGCAGTGCTAGAAGTGGGAATGAGCAGTTCTTC. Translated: CSARSGNEQFF.